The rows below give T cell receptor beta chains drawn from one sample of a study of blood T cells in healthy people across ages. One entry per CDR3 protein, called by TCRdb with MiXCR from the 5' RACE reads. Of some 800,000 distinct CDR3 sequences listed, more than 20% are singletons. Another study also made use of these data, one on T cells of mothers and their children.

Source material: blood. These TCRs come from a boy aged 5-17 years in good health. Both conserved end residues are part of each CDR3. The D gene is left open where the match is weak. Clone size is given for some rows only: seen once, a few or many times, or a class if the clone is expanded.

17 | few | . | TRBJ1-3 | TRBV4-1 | CASSQIEAGTSGNTIYF | TGCGCCAGCAGCCAAATCGAGGCGGGGACCTCTGGAAACACCATATATTTT
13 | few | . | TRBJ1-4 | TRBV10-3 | CAISEIESGKLFF | TGTGCCATCAGTGAGATTGAGTCCGGAAAACTGTTTTTT
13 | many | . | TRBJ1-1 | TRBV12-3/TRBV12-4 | CASSLGGPTEAFF | TGTGCCAGCAGTTTAGGGGGGCCCACTGAAGCTTTCTTT
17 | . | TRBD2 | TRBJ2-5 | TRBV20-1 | CSARGLIAGGRGETQYF | TGCAGTGCTAGAGGTCTCATAGCGGGAGGCCGGGGGGAGACCCAGTACTTC
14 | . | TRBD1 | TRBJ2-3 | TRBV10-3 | CASLQGPSTDTQYF | TGTGCCTCACTACAGGGGCCGAGCACAGATACGCAGTATTTT
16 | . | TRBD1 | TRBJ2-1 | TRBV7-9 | CASSLATGGWYNEQFF | TGTGCCAGCAGCTTAGCGACAGGGGGTTGGTACAATGAGCAGTTCTTC
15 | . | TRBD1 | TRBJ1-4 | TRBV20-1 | CSAPSAGQANEKLFF | TGCAGTGCTCCCTCGGCTGGACAGGCTAATGAAAAACTGTTTTTT
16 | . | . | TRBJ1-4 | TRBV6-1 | CASSQTSTFIEEKLFF | TGTGCCAGCAGCCAGACTAGTACCTTTATAGAAGAAAAACTGTTTTTT
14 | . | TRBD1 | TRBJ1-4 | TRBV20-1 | CSATPGQVNEKLFF | TGCAGTGCTACCCCTGGACAGGTTAATGAAAAACTGTTTTTT
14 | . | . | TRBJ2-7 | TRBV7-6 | CASSLVPGAYEQYF | TGTGCCAGCAGCTTAGTCCCAGGGGCCTACGAGCAGTACTTC
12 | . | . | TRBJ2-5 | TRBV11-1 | CASSRDIETQYF | TGTGCCAGCAGTCGGGACATAGAGACCCAGTACTTC
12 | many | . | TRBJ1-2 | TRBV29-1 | CSARTVNYGYTF | TGCAGCGCGAGGACAGTCAACTATGGCTACACCTTC
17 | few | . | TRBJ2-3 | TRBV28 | CASSLLAALGSTDTQYF | TGTGCCAGCAGTTTATTAGCGGCCTTAGGCAGCACAGATACGCAGTATTTT
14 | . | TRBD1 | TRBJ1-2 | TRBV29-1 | CSVDNTGENYGYTF | TGCAGCGTTGATAACACAGGGGAAAACTATGGCTACACCTTC
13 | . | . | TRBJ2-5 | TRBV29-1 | CSVTTGLEETQYF | TGCAGCGTTACAACAGGGTTGGAAGAGACCCAGTACTTC